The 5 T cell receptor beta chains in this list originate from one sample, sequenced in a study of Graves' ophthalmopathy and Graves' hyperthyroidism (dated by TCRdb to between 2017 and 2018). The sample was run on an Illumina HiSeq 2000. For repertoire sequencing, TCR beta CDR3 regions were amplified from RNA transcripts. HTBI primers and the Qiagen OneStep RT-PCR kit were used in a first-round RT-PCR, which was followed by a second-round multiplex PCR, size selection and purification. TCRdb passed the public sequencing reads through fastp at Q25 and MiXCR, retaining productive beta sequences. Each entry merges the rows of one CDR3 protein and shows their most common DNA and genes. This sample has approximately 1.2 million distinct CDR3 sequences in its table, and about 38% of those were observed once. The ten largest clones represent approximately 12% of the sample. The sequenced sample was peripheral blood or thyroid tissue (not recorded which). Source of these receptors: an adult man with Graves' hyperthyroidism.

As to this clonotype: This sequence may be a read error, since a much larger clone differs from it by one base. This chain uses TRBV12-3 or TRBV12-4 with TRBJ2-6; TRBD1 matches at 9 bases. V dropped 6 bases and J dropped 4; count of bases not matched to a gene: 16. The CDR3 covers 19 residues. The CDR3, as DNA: TGTGCCAGCAGCATGAACCGGGACAGGGTATTTCTCGGGGCCAACGTCCTGACTTTC. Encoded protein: CASSMNRDRVFLGANVLTF.

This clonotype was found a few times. DNA of the CDR3: TGTGCCAGCGAAAGGACAGGGAACGAGGATGGCTACACCTTC. Its translation: CASERTGNEDGYTF. V is TRBV25-1 and J is TRBJ1-2, with 8 bases matching TRBD1. V was pared by 8 bases and J by 6 bases, with 11 bases of the junction left unmatched. The CDR3 covers 14 residues. Germline V gives CDR1 MGHDK, CDR2 SYGVNS.

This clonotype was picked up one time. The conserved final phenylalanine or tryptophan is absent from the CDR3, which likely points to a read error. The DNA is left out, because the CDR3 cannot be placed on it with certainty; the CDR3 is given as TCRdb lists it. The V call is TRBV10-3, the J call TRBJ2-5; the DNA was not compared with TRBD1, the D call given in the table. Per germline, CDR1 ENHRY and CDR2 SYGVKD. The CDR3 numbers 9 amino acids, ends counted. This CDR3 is CAISESTGT.

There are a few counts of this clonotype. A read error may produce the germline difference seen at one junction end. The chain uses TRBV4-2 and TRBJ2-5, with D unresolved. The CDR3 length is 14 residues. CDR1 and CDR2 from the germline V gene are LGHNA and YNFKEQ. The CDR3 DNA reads TGTGTCAGCAGCCAAGAGACGTTCCAAGAGACCCAGTACTTC. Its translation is CVSSQETFQETQYF.

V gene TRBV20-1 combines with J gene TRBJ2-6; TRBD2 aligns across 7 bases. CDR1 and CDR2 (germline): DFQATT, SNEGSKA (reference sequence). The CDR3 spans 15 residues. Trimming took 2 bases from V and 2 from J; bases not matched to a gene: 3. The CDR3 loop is CSARSGAAGANVLTF. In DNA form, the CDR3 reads TGCAGTGCTAGAAGCGGGGCGGCTGGGGCCAACGTCCTGACTTTC.